Sequencing of this TCR beta chain was carried out in a study of T cell responses to AZD1222 COVID-19 vaccine. A remark on this clone: The antigen is not known.

Whole-study results and caveats: Most donors were white British and more were female, and clonal diversity was possibly underestimated. Seropositive AZD1222 recipients at baseline numbered only five or six.

Looked up from germline, CDR1 is LGHNA and CDR2 is YNFKEQ. V was trimmed by 2 bases and J by 1 base, leaving 8 bases between them. This CDR3 comprises 15 residues. The protocol was immunoSEQ multiplex PCR, while the TCRdb copy is restricted to in-frame clones and leaves out a portion. The sample has under 150,000 clones, 70% to 90% seen once. This clonotype originated in an adult in good health. Sequences were derived from peripheral blood, sampled on day 0 of AZD1222 vaccination. V is TRBV4-2 and J is TRBJ2-2; D ambiguous. The CDR3 coding sequence is TGTGCCAGCAGCCAATATACGGGGAACACCGGGGAGCTGTTTTTT. It translates to CASSQYTGNTGELFF.